Each of the 9 T cell receptor beta chains below was sequenced from the same sample in a study of blood T cell repertoires in COVID-19. Libraries were prepared by immunoSEQ multiplex PCR; TCRdb keeps only in-frame clonotypes and omits some of them. Of 60,000 to 80,000 clones detected, around 85% appear once; the ten largest clones hold approximately 23%. The specimen sequenced was peripheral blood. The source of these receptors is a middle-aged man with acute or convalescent COVID-19.

This chain uses TRBV6-5 with TRBJ2-5; possible D gene TRBD1, 6 bases. Germline assignment: CDR1 MNHEY and CDR2 SVGAGI. Deletions cut 6 bases from V and 5 bases from J, with 10 bases between. The CDR3 consists of 12 residues. The CDR3 loop is CASRDQGETQYF. The CDR3 DNA sequence: TGTGCCAGCAGGGACCAGGGGGAGACCCAGTACTTC.

This clone was seen more than once but under ten times. V and J are TRBV5-1 and TRBJ1-5; D gene ambiguous. CDR3 size: 13 residues. Trimming took off 1 base at V and 4 bases at J, with 6 bases between the two ends. From germline, CDR1 is SGHRS and CDR2 YFSETQ. The CDR3 DNA is TGCGCCAGCAGCTTGTCAGGTAATCAGCCCCAGCATTTT. Amino acids: CASSLSGNQPQHF.

To note about this clone: A much larger clone differs by one base, so this may be a read error. J is TRBJ2-7 and V is TRBV5-4; 11 bases align to TRBD1. Looked up from germline, CDR1 is SGHNT and CDR2 is YYREEE (reference sequence). V dropped 3 bases and J dropped 1; count of bases not matched to a gene: 0. This CDR3 spans 14 amino acids. CDR3 nucleotide sequence: TGTGCCAGCAGCTGGGACAGGGGGTCCTACGAGCAGTACTTC. This encodes CASSWDRGSYEQYF.

V and J are TRBV6-5 and TRBJ2-7; 8 bases match TRBD2. The germline V gene has CDR1 MNHEY and CDR2 SVGAGI. The CDR3 has 14 residues. V lost 2 bases to trimming and J lost 2 bases; unmatched junction nucleotides: 2. The CDR3 nucleotides are TGTGCCAGCAGTTACCCCGGGGGGGCCTACGAGCAGTACTTC. It yields the protein CASSYPGGAYEQYF.

To note about this clone: Other DNA sequences within the sample encode an identical CDR3. The chain joins TRBV9 to TRBJ2-1, with a tentative D call TRBD2 (6 bases). The CDR3 extends over 15 amino acids. V was cut by 0 bases and J by 0 bases, with 7 bases left in between. CDR1 is SGDLS, CDR2 YYNGEE, per germline. CDR3 amino acids: CASSVDGGSYNEQFF. DNA of the CDR3: TGTGCCAGCAGCGTAGACGGGGGCTCCTACAATGAGCAGTTCTTC.

V is TRBV9 and J is TRBJ2-2, with D uncertain. The V end lost 7 bases, the J end lost 6 bases, and 16 bases lay between the germline ends. CDR1 and CDR2 (germline): SGDLS, YYNGEE. The CDR3 length is 14 residues. In nucleotides, the CDR3 is TGTGCCAGCTCCCCCCAACCTTCGGCCGGGGAGCTGTTTTTT. This gives the protein CASSPQPSAGELFF. The full variable domain, completed using reference TRBV9 and TRBJ2-2, is DSGVTQTPKHLITATGQRVTLRCSPRSGDLSVYWYQQSLDQGLQFLIQYYNGEERAKGNILERFSAQQFPDLHSELNLSSLELGDSALYFCASSPQPSAGELFFGEGSRLTVL.

The V call is TRBV5-6, the J call TRBJ2-1, with a tentative D call TRBD1 (6 bases). The germline gives CDR1 SGHDT, CDR2 YYEEEE. This CDR3 spans 15 amino acids. V lost 0 bases to trimming and J lost 6 bases, with 13 bases between them. Here the CDR3 reads CASSLVNRAANEQFF. The CDR3 DNA reads TGTGCCAGCAGCTTGGTCAACAGGGCGGCCAATGAGCAGTTCTTC. Full variable domain (rest looked up from reference TRBV5-6 and TRBJ2-1): DAGVTQSPTHLIKTRGQQVTLRCSPKSGHDTVSWYQQALGQGPQFIFQYYEEEERQRGNFPDRFSGHQFPNYSSELNVNALLLGDSALYLCASSLVNRAANEQFFGPGTRLTVL.

The V call is TRBV6-5, the J call TRBJ2-7, with 7 bases identical to TRBD1. The germline gives CDR1 MNHEY, CDR2 SVGAGI. The CDR3 runs 14 residues. The junction had 6 bases not matched to a gene; V was cut back by 6 bases and J by 1 base. The CDR3: CASRGTANSYEQYF. CDR3 DNA sequence: TGTGCCAGCAGGGGGACAGCGAATTCCTACGAGCAGTACTTC.

The chain joins TRBV9 to TRBJ1-2; D not resolved. This CDR3 comprises 13 residues. Germline V gene sequence: CDR1 SGDLS, CDR2 YYNGEE. V was clipped by 3 bases and J by 0 bases, with 6 bases between them. CDR3 sequence: CASSEQPNYGYTF. CDR3 nucleotides: TGTGCCAGCAGCGAACAACCTAACTATGGCTACACCTTC.